This T cell receptor (beta chain) is from a study of blood T cell repertoires in COVID-19. Study-wide context: Both acute and convalescent COVID-19 samples were obtained from the United States, Italy and Spain. PBMCs, B-cell-depleted T cells, or T cells were the source of the cDNA or gDNA that made up the material.

Measured with immunoSEQ multiplex PCR; TCRdb has only the in-frame clones, and not every one. The table includes roughly 250,000 clones, over 70% detected once. It was within 2 weeks before study entry that exposed participants met a COVID-19 case. CDR3 length: 14 amino acids. V gave up 6 bases and J gave up 4 bases, with 13 bases separating them. Germline-derived CDR1 and CDR2 are SGHTA and FQGNSA. The sequence was collected from a woman aged 40 to 50 who had been exposed to COVID-19. The sequencing input was PBMCs or T cells enriched from blood (not recorded which). The chain links TRBV7-2 to TRBJ1-3, with a possible D match to TRBD1 (5 bases). CDR3 loop: CASRRGSGGNTIYF. CDR3 coding DNA: TGTGCCAGCAGAAGGGGCAGTGGAGGAAACACCATATATTTT.